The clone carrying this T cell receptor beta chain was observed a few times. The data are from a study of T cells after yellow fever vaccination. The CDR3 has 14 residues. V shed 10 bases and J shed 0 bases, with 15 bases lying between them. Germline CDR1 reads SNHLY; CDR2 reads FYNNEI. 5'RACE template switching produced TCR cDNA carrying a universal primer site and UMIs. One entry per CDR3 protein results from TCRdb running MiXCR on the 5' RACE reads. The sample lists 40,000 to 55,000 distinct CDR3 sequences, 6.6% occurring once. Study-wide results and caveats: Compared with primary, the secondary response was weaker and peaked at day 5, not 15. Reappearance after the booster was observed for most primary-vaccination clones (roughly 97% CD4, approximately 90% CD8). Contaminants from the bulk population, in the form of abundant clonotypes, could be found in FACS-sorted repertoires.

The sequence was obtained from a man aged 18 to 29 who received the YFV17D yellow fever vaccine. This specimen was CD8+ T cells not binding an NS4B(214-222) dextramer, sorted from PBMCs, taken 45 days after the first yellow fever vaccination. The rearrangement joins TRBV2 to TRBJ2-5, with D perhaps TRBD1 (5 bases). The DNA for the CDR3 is TGTGCCAACTTGGGGCGGACCAACCAAGAGACCCAGTACTTC. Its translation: CANLGRTNQETQYF.